The 27 T cell receptor beta chains reported below all come from one sample, sequenced in a study of technical replicates of blood from a handful of donors. The repertoire was sequenced with immunoSEQ multiplex PCR; TCRdb's copy has only in-frame clones and lacks some. The data hold 65,000 to 90,000 clones, with approximately 98% observed a single time. Sequenced input: T cells isolated from PBMCs. Receptors originate from a human donor in good health.

The rearrangement links TRBV19 to TRBJ1-5; D not resolved. CDR3 size: 16 residues. Germline V gene lookup returns CDR1 LNHDA and CDR2 SQIVND (reference sequence). V was shortened by 0 bases and J by 3 bases, with 12 bases between the two germline ends. The DNA for the CDR3 is TGTGCCAGTAGTATAGATACCAAAGTCTACAATCAGCCCCAGCATTTT. Translating gives CASSIDTKVYNQPQHF.

This chain links TRBV4-1 with TRBJ2-1; 7 positions agree with TRBD2. The CDR3 extends over 16 amino acids. Losses at the gene ends were 0 bases for V and 3 bases for J; bases not matched to a gene: 5. The germline V gene encodes CDR1 MGHRA and CDR2 YSYEKL. Written as DNA, the CDR3 is TGCGCCAGCAGCCAAGAGACGGGAGGAGTCTACAATGAGCAGTTCTTC. Its protein is CASSQETGGVYNEQFF.

The chain uses TRBV7-8 and TRBJ2-5, with D maybe TRBD2 (5 bases). The ends were cut back, 1 base at V and 5 bases at J, with 8 bases in the middle. This CDR3 is 13 amino acids long. Germline V lookup: CDR1 SGHVS, CDR2 FQNEAQ. CDR3 sequence (DNA): TGTGCCAGCAGCTTAGGGGCGGGCGAGACCCAGTACTTC. It is translated as CASSLGAGETQYF.

V usage is TRBV11-2 and J usage is TRBJ2-7; D not resolved. V was cut by 1 base and J by 3 bases, with 7 bases left in between. Germline CDR1 SGHAT, CDR2 FQNNGV. This CDR3 spans 13 amino acids. The CDR3 here is CASSLVAVYEQYF. As DNA, the CDR3 is TGTGCCAGCAGCTTAGTTGCAGTCTACGAGCAGTACTTC.

CDR3 residues: CASSVAPGGNPKNIQYF. The CDR3 DNA is TGTGCCAGCAGCGTAGCGCCGGGGGGGAATCCCAAAAACATTCAGTACTTC. The chain uses TRBV9 and TRBJ2-4; 8 bases fit TRBD2. This CDR3 is built from 17 residues. J was trimmed by 2 bases and V by 0 bases; bases with no gene match: 7. Germline V lookup: CDR1 SGDLS, CDR2 YYNGEE.

This sequence joins TRBV6-1 and TRBJ2-7; 11 bases align to TRBD2. CDR3 length equals 16 residues. J gave up 3 bases and V 1 base, and 5 bases lay outside the gene matches. Germline loops: CDR1 MNHNS, CDR2 SASEGT. CDR3 sequence: CASSEVTSGSHYEQYF. The DNA for the CDR3 is TGTGCCAGCAGTGAAGTAACTAGCGGGAGTCACTACGAGCAGTACTTC.

The V gene is TRBV7-2, the J gene TRBJ2-1; TRBD2 aligns across 7 bases. Germline CDR1 and CDR2: SGHTA and FQGNSA. This CDR3 is built from 16 residues. V gave up 1 base and J gave up 5 bases; unmatched junction bases: 8. CDR3 nucleotides: TGTGCCAGCAGCTTAGGACGGCGGGAGTTAGACAATGAGCAGTTCTTC. Its protein product is CASSLGRRELDNEQFF. Looking up the rest from reference TRBV7-2 and TRBJ2-1 gives the full variable domain: GAGVSQSPSNKVTEKGKDVELRCDPISGHTALYWYRQSLGQGLEFLIYFQGNSAPDKSGLPSDRFSAERTGGSVSTLTIQRTQQEDSAVYLCASSLGRRELDNEQFFGPGTRLTVL.

The chain recombines TRBV6-1 with TRBJ2-7; a possible D gene is TRBD2 (5 bases). CDR1 and CDR2 (germline): MNHNS, SASEGT. Trimming took 10 bases from V and 4 from J, leaving 14 bases between them. CDR3 length: 12 residues. CDR3 protein: CATLTIHYEQYF. DNA for the CDR3: TGTGCCACTCTGACTATCCATTACGAGCAGTACTTC.

The V and J genes are TRBV2 and TRBJ1-1, with 7 nucleotides matching TRBD1. Losses at the gene ends were 7 bases for V and 10 bases for J; bases not matched to a gene: 12. CDR1 SNHLY and CDR2 FYNNEI come from the germline V gene. This CDR3 spans 13 amino acids. CDR3 loop: CASIDYRGRGAFF. CDR3 nucleotide sequence: TGTGCCAGCATCGACTACAGGGGACGCGGAGCTTTCTTT.

This sequence joins TRBV5-1 and TRBJ2-1; TRBD1 is a possible D gene (6 bases). From germline, CDR1 is SGHRS and CDR2 YFSETQ. CDR3 size: 15 residues. Trimming removed 2 bases at V and 8 bases at J, with 17 bases between. CDR3 nucleotides: TGCGCCAGCAGCTTTATGTCAGGGGAAGTCGATGAGCAGTTCTTC. Residues: CASSFMSGEVDEQFF.

This chain links TRBV11-2 with TRBJ1-1; tentatively, D is TRBD1 (5 bases). V lost 1 base and J 3 bases, leaving 9 bases between the germline ends. This CDR3 has 14 residues. In germline, CDR1 is SGHAT, CDR2 FQNNGV. CDR3 region: CASSLGQGDTEAFF. The CDR3 DNA reads as TGTGCCAGCAGCTTAGGGCAGGGCGACACTGAAGCTTTCTTT.

The genes are TRBV28 and TRBJ1-5; no definite D call. V was trimmed by 7 bases and J by 9 bases, leaving 19 bases between them. This CDR3 contains 14 residues. Germline lookup yields CDR1 MDHEN and CDR2 SYDVKM. CDR3 DNA sequence: TGTGCCAGCAACGAGAGGGCGGGAGCCGGGCCCCAGCATTTT. Encoded protein: CASNERAGAGPQHF.

V and J are TRBV11-1 and TRBJ2-5; 8 nucleotides line up with TRBD1. The CDR3 contains 11 residues. V gave up 9 bases and J gave up 4 bases; unmatched junction bases: 1. In germline, CDR1 is SGHAT, CDR2 FQDESV (reference sequence). CDR3 in amino acids: CASQGAETQYF. The CDR3 DNA is TGTGCCAGTCAGGGGGCAGAGACCCAGTACTTC. The full variable domain, in which reference TRBV11-1 and TRBJ2-5 provide the parts outside the CDR3, is EAEVAQSPRYKITEKSQAVAFWCDPISGHATLYWYRQILGQGPELLVQFQDESVVDDSQLPKDRFSAERLKGVDSTLKIQPAELGDSAMYLCASQGAETQYFGPGTRLLVL.

The chain links TRBV6-5 to TRBJ2-5; the D is unclear. The CDR3 spans 14 residues. The V gene lost 7 bases and the J gene lost 0 bases, with 12 bases spanning the gap. In germline, CDR1 is MNHEY, CDR2 SVGAGI. Here the CDR3 reads CASTREPDQETQYF. In nucleotides, the CDR3 is TGTGCCAGCACACGAGAGCCGGACCAAGAGACCCAGTACTTC.

The chain has TRBV27 and TRBJ2-1; TRBD2 aligns across 7 bases. The CDR3 is made up of 20 amino acids. CDR1 is MNHEY, CDR2 SMNVEV, per germline (reference sequence). The V segment lost 1 base and the J segment 2 bases; nucleotides outside the gene matches: 17. In nucleotides, the CDR3 is TGTGCCAGCAGTTTATTATCTTTTCCGACCCTAGCGGACCCCTACAATGAGCAGTTCTTC. Translated: CASSLLSFPTLADPYNEQFF.

This chain uses TRBV6-5 with TRBJ1-2, with no clear D. With 2 bases removed from V and 8 bases from J, the gap between germline ends came to 15 bases. This CDR3 is 14 amino acids long. Germline loops: CDR1 MNHEY, CDR2 SVGAGI. The CDR3 protein is CASSYEPVGGGYTF. The CDR3 DNA reads TGTGCCAGCAGTTACGAGCCAGTAGGAGGAGGCTACACCTTC.

The rearrangement joins TRBV7-9 to TRBJ2-5, with D possibly matching TRBD2 (6 bases). Germline-derived CDR1 and CDR2 are SEHNR and FQNEAQ (reference sequence). The CDR3 contains 15 residues. The germline V and J ends were trimmed by 3 bases and 2 bases, with 13 bases remaining between them. The DNA of the CDR3 is TGTGCCAGCAGCTTGAGGGCCGGGAGACAAGAGACCCAGTACTTC. Protein: CASSLRAGRQETQYF.

The J gene is TRBJ1-5, the V gene TRBV28; 7 nucleotides agree with TRBD1. CDR1 is MDHEN and CDR2 is SYDVKM in the germline V gene. The CDR3 totals 14 residues. V lost 2 bases, J lost 9 bases, and 7 bases stayed unmatched. The CDR3 loop is CASSLKPGGRPQHF. The CDR3 region has the DNA TGTGCCAGCAGTTTAAAGCCAGGGGGAAGGCCCCAGCATTTT.

The chain is built from TRBV6-1 and TRBJ2-5, with D unclear. CDR1 is MNHNS and CDR2 is SASEGT in the germline V gene. Trimming took 5 bases from V and 3 from J, leaving 13 bases between them. The CDR3 has 14 residues. The CDR3 here is CASSMAGLKETQYF. The CDR3, as DNA: TGTGCCAGCAGTATGGCAGGATTAAAAGAGACCCAGTACTTC.

This clone is a singleton in its sample. This chain links TRBV4-3 with TRBJ1-5; D not certain. The CDR3 sequence is 17 residues long. V was shortened by 0 bases and J by 4 bases, with 16 bases between the two germline ends. In germline, CDR1 is LGHNA, CDR2 YSLEER. The CDR3 loop is CASSQDSRGSANQPQHF. Written as DNA, the CDR3 is TGCGCCAGCAGCCAAGATAGTAGAGGGTCGGCAAATCAGCCCCAGCATTTT.

The chain combines TRBV5-1 with TRBJ2-7; 7 bases fit TRBD1. J was trimmed by 2 bases and V by 0 bases; bases with no gene match: 2. Germline values: CDR1 SGHRS, CDR2 YFSETQ. The CDR3 runs 14 residues. The CDR3 here is CASSLVGTAYEQYF. As DNA, the CDR3 is TGCGCCAGCAGCTTGGTTGGGACAGCCTACGAGCAGTACTTC.

J is TRBJ2-1 and V is TRBV30, with TRBD2 as a possible D gene (6 bases). Germline values: CDR1 GTSNPN, CDR2 SVGIG (reference sequence). Between the trimmed V and J ends, which lost 4 bases and 1 base, there was a span of 11 bases. This CDR3 contains 14 residues. CDR3 sequence: CAWITGVSYNEQFF. For the CDR3, the DNA is TGTGCCTGGATAACGGGAGTTTCCTACAATGAGCAGTTCTTC.

This clone was detected once. J is TRBJ2-3 and V is TRBV2; the D gene is possibly TRBD1 (6 bases). V dropped 6 bases and J dropped 0 bases, with 13 bases sitting between them. The germline CDR1 and CDR2 sequences are SNHLY and FYNNEI. The CDR3 consists of 15 residues. The CDR3 DNA reads TGTGCCAGCAGCCCCGGACAGTCTAGCACAGATACGCAGTATTTT. Translating gives CASSPGQSSTDTQYF.

The chain has TRBV5-6 and TRBJ2-3; D is uncertain. The V gene's germline CDR1 is SGHDT and CDR2 YYEEEE. The V end was cut by 0 bases, the J end by 1 base, with 12 bases between. The CDR3 has 16 residues. CDR3: CASSLDLGWGTDTQYF. In nucleotides, the CDR3 is TGTGCCAGCAGCTTGGACCTAGGTTGGGGCACAGATACGCAGTATTTT.

This CDR3 reads CASSFRDFETQYF. The CDR3 DNA reads TGTGCCAGCAGCTTCCGGGACTTTGAGACCCAGTACTTC. The V gene is TRBV9, the J gene TRBJ2-5, with D possibly matching TRBD2 (6 bases). This CDR3 spans 13 amino acids. The V end was cut by 4 bases, the J end by 5 bases, with 12 bases between. The V gene's germline CDR1 is SGDLS and CDR2 YYNGEE.

The chain couples TRBV4-2 to TRBJ1-1; D is uncertain. Germline V gives CDR1 LGHNA, CDR2 YNFKEQ. V lost 4 bases and J 1 base, leaving 13 bases between the germline ends. The CDR3 is 15 amino acids. The CDR3 nucleotides are TGTGCCAGCAGCCCCCCAACAGCCCCGAACACTGAAGCTTTCTTT. It codes for CASSPPTAPNTEAFF.

The CDR3: CASSGRLADSTDTQYF. The CDR3 coding sequence is TGTGCCAGCAGCGGCCGACTAGCGGATAGCACAGATACGCAGTATTTT. The rearrangement links TRBV9 to TRBJ2-3; 9 bases match TRBD2. Germline V gives CDR1 SGDLS, CDR2 YYNGEE. The V and J ends lost 3 bases and 0 bases, in that order; junction bases with no gene match: 5. The CDR3 sequence is 16 residues long.